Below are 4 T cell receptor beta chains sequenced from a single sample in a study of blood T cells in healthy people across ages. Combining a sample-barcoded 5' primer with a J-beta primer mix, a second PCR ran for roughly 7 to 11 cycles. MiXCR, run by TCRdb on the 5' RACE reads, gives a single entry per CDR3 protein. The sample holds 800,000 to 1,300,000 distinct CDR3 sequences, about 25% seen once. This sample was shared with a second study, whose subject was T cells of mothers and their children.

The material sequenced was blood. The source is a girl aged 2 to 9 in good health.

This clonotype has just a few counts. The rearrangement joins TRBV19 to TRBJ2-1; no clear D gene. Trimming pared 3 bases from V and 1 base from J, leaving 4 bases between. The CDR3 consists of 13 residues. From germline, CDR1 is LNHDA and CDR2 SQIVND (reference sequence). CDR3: CASSIGSYNEQFF. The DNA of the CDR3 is TGTGCCAGTAGTATTGGGTCCTACAATGAGCAGTTCTTC.

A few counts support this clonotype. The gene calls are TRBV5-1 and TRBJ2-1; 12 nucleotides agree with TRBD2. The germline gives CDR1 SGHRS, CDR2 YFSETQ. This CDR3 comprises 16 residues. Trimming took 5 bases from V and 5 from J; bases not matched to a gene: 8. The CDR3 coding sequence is TGCGCCAGCAGTCCCGGGACTAGCGGGTTCCACAATGAGCAGTTCTTC. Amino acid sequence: CASSPGTSGFHNEQFF.

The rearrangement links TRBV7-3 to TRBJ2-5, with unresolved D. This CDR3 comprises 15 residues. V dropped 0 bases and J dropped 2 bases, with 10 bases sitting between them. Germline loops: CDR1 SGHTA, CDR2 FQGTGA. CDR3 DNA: TGTGCCAGCAGCTTAACGGTTAGCTTTCAAGAGACCCAGTACTTC. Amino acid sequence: CASSLTVSFQETQYF.

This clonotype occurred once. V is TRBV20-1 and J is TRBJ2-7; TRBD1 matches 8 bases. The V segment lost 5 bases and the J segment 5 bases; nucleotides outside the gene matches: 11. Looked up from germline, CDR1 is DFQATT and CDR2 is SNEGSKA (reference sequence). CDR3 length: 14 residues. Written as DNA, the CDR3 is TGCAGTGCTGGGCCCGGACAGGGAGTCGACGAGCAGTACTTC. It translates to CSAGPGQGVDEQYF.